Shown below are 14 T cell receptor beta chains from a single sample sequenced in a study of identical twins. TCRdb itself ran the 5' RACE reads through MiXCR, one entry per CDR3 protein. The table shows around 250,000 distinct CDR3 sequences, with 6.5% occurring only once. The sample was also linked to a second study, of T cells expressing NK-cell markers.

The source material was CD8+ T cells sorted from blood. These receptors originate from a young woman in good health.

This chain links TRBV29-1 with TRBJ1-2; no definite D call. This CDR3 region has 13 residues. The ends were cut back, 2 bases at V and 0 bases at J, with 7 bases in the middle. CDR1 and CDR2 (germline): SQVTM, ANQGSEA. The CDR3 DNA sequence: TGCAGCGTTGAACCTGGGGCTAACTATGGCTACACCTTC. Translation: CSVEPGANYGYTF. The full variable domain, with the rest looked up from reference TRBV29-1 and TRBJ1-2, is SAVISQKPSRDICQRGTSLTIQCQVDSQVTMMFWYRQQPGQSLTLIATANQGSEATYESGFVIDKFPISRPNLTFSTLTVSNMSPEDSSIYLCSVEPGANYGYTFGSGTRLTVV.

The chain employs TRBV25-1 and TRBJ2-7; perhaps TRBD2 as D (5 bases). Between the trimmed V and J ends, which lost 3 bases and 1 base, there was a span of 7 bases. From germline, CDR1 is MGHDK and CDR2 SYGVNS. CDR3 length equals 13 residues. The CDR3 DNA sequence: TGTGCCAGCAGTGACTGGGAGTCCTACGAGCAGTACTTC. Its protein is CASSDWESYEQYF.

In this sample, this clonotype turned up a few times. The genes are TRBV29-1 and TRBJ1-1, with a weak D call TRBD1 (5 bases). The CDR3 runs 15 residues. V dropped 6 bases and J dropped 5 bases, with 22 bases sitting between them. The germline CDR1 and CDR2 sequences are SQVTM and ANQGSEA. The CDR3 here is CSVAGTTVGQTEAFF. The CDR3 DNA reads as TGCAGCGTAGCAGGGACGACAGTCGGGCAAACTGAAGCTTTCTTT. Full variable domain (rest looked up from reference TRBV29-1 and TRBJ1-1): SAVISQKPSRDICQRGTSLTIQCQVDSQVTMMFWYRQQPGQSLTLIATANQGSEATYESGFVIDKFPISRPNLTFSTLTVSNMSPEDSSIYLCSVAGTTVGQTEAFFGQGTRLTVV.

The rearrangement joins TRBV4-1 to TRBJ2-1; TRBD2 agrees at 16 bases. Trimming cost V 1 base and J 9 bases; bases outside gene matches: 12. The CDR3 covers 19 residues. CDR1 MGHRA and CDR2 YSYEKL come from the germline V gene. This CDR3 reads CASSQGPGTSGGAICEQFF. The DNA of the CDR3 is TGCGCCAGCAGCCAAGGGCCCGGGACTAGCGGGGGGGCGATTTGTGAGCAGTTCTTC.

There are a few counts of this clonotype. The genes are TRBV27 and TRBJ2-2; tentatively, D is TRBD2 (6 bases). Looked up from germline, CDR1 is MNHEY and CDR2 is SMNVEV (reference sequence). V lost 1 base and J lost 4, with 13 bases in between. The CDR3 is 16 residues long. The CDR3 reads CASSLYRLGGTGELFF. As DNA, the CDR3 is TGTGCCAGCAGTTTATATCGGCTCGGGGGCACCGGGGAGCTGTTTTTT.

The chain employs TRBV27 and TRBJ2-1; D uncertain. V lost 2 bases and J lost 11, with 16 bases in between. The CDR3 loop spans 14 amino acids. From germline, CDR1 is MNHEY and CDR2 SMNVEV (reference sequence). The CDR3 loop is CASSLVFGLSKQFF. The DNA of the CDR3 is TGTGCCAGCAGTTTAGTGTTCGGGTTAAGTAAGCAGTTCTTC.

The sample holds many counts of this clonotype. This CDR3 reads CASSGGSRSYEQYF. CDR3 nucleotide sequence: TGTGCCAGCAGCGGTGGCAGTCGCTCCTACGAGCAGTACTTC. V usage is TRBV7-9 and J usage is TRBJ2-7; D gene unclear. Germline CDR1 is SEHNR and CDR2 is FQNEAQ (reference sequence). The CDR3 loop spans 14 amino acids. Trimming removed 5 bases from V and 0 bases from J, with 11 bases in between.

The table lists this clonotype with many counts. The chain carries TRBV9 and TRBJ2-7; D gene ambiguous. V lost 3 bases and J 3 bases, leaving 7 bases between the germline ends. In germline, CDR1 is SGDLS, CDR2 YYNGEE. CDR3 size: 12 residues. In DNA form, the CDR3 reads TGTGCCAGCAGCGGAGACGGCTACGAGCAGTACTTC. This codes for CASSGDGYEQYF.

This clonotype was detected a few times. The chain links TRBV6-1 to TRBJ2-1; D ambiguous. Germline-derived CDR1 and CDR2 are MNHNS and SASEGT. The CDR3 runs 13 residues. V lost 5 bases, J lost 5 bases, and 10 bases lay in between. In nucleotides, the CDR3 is TGTGCCAGCAGTCCCCGACCGAACAATGAGCAGTTCTTC. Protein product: CASSPRPNNEQFF.

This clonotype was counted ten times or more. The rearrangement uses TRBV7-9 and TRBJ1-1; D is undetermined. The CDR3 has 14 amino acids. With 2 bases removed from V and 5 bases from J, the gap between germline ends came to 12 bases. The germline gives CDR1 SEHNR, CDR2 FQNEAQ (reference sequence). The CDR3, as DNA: TGTGCCAGCAGCTTAAATGCGGGGAAAACTGAAGCTTTCTTT. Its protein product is CASSLNAGKTEAFF.

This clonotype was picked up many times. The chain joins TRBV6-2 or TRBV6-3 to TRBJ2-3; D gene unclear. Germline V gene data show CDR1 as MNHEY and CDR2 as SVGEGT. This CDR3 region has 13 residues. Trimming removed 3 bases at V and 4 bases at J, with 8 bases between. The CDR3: CASSYLTPDTQYF. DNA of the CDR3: TGTGCCAGCAGTTATTTGACCCCAGATACGCAGTATTTT.

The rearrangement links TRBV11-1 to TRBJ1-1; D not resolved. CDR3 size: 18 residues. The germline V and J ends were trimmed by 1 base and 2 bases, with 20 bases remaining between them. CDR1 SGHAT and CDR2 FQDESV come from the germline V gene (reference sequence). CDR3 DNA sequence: TGTGCCAGCAGCTTAGTAGCGGGCGTCACGCCTCAAAACACTGAAGCTTTCTTT. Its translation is CASSLVAGVTPQNTEAFF.

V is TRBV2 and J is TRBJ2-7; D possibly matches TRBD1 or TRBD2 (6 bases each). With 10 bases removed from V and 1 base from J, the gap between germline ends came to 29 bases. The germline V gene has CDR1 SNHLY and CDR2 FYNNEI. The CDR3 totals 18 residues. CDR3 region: CAITLGGGGGLGSYEQYF. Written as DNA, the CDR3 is TGTGCCATCACCCTCGGTGGAGGGGGAGGCCTGGGGTCCTACGAGCAGTACTTC.

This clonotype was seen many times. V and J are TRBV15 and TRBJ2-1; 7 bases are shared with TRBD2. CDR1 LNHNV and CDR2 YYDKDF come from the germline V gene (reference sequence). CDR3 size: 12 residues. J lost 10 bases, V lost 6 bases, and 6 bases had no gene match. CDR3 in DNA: TGTGCCACCAGAGGGACTACCGAAGAGCAGTTCTTC. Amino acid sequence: CATRGTTEEQFF.